This TCR beta chain was observed in a study of long-term antiretroviral therapy in people with HIV. At survey level, the immunoSEQ assay was run in its v3.0 version. The protocol was immunoSEQ multiplex PCR, while the TCRdb copy is restricted to in-frame clones and leaves out a portion. This sample carries 30,000 to 40,000 clones, 75% to 90% of them seen once, and the ten largest clones take more than 4.5%. The CDR3 covers 15 residues. In germline, CDR1 is KGHSH, CDR2 LQKENI. The junction had 9 bases not matched to a gene; V was cut back by 3 bases and J by 7 bases. This clone was seen a handful of times.

Specimen: unsorted PBMCs, collected 1.5 years after starting antiretroviral therapy. The chain has TRBV18 and TRBJ2-7; TRBD2 agrees at 10 bases. The sequence derives from a man between 18 and 29 years old with HIV. The CDR3 nucleotides are TGTGCCAGCTCACCGGGGCTAGCGGGAGTTAATGAGCAGTACTTC. It is translated as CASSPGLAGVNEQYF.